The 5 T cell receptor beta chains below come from one sample, sequenced in a study of cytomegalovirus exposure and HLA in healthy donors. PCR involved 60 Vbeta and 13 Jbeta primers. Data came from immunoSEQ multiplex PCR; TCRdb stores just in-frame clones and leaves some out. The data contain 150,000 to 200,000 clones, 75% to 85% of them seen just once; the ten biggest clones take up approximately 4.4%. The sequenced sample consisted of PBMCs. These receptor sequences come from a woman under 30 in good health and CMV-seropositive.

The V and J genes are TRBV29-1 and TRBJ1-1; D call uncertain. Per the germline V gene, CDR1 is SQVTM and CDR2 is ANQGSEA. Trimming took 8 bases from V and 11 from J, leaving 15 bases between them. The length of the CDR3 is 10 residues. The CDR3 loop is CSLNRGPAFF. DNA of the CDR3: TGCAGCCTTAACAGAGGGCCGGCTTTCTTT.

The V call is TRBV4-1, the J call TRBJ2-5, with D maybe TRBD2 (6 bases). The CDR3 contains 13 residues. Trimming removed 4 bases at V and 5 bases at J, with 11 bases between. Germline CDR1 reads MGHRA; CDR2 reads YSYEKL. The chain's CDR3 is CASSRLEVETQYF. DNA of the CDR3: TGCGCCAGCAGCCGACTAGAAGTTGAGACCCAGTACTTC.

The CDR3 DNA follows: TGTGCCAGCAGCACACGGACAGGGGAGGTTGCAACTAATGAAAAACTGTTTTTT. It codes for CASSTRTGEVATNEKLFF. The chain has TRBV4-2 and TRBJ1-4, with 9 bases fitting TRBD1. CDR3 length equals 18 residues. Germline V gene lookup returns CDR1 LGHNA and CDR2 YNFKEQ. The junction had 10 bases not matched to a gene; V was cut back by 5 bases and J by 0 bases.

This chain uses TRBV5-1 with TRBJ2-2, with D tentatively TRBD2 (6 bases). Germline CDR1 SGHRS, CDR2 YFSETQ. The CDR3 contains 17 residues. The germline V and J ends were trimmed by 0 bases and 4 bases, with 16 bases remaining between them. CDR3 loop: CASSLAFPSATTGELFF. Here the CDR3 DNA reads TGCGCCAGCAGCTTGGCCTTTCCTAGCGCGACCACCGGGGAGCTGTTTTTT.

V gene TRBV6-4 combines with J gene TRBJ2-3; D not resolved. V lost 0 bases and J lost 4, with 8 bases in between. This CDR3 region has 14 residues. The germline V gene has CDR1 MRHNA and CDR2 SNTAGT. This chain's CDR3 is CASSDSWLSDTQYF. DNA of the CDR3: TGTGCCAGCAGTGACTCTTGGCTGTCAGATACGCAGTATTTT.